The next 3 T cell receptor beta chains were all read from a single sample in a study of long-term antiretroviral therapy in people with HIV. The immunoSEQ assay was v3.0, run at survey level. The protocol was immunoSEQ multiplex PCR, while the TCRdb copy is restricted to in-frame clones and leaves out a portion. The profile shows about 28,000 clones, more than 85% of them singletons. The sequenced sample was unsorted PBMCs, obtained 2 years after starting antiretroviral therapy. These receptors came from a man aged 50 to 60 with HIV.

V is TRBV11-2 and J is TRBJ1-5; 9 bases fit TRBD1. V shed 4 bases and J 3 bases; nucleotides not matched to a gene: 7. This CDR3 is built from 16 residues. Germline V gives CDR1 SGHAT, CDR2 FQNNGV. The CDR3 sequence: CASSSGTGRYNQPQHF. As DNA, the CDR3 is TGTGCCAGCAGCTCCGGGACAGGGAGATACAATCAGCCCCAGCATTTT. Together with reference TRBV11-2 and TRBJ1-5, the CDR3 gives the full variable domain: EAGVAQSPRYKIIEKRQSVAFWCNPISGHATLYWYQQILGQGPKLLIQFQNNGVVDDSQLPKDRFSAERLKGVDSTLKIQPAKLEDSAVYLCASSSGTGRYNQPQHFGDGTRLSIL.

J is TRBJ2-1 and V is TRBV5-4, with D unclear. CDR1 and CDR2 (germline): SGHNT, YYREEE (reference sequence). V was shortened by 1 base and J by 8 bases, with 4 bases between the two germline ends. This CDR3 is built from 11 residues. The CDR3 protein is CASSLYDEQFF. CDR3 in DNA: TGTGCCAGCAGCTTGTATGATGAGCAGTTCTTC.

This clone was counted between two and nine times. The V and J genes are TRBV4-3 and TRBJ2-3, with 12 bases identical to TRBD2. The CDR3 loop spans 16 amino acids. V lost 0 bases and J lost 3; bases outside the gene matches: 1. Germline V CDR1 and CDR2: LGHNA, YSLEER. The CDR3 region is CASSQELAGGTDTQYF. The CDR3 DNA sequence: TGCGCCAGCAGCCAAGAACTAGCGGGAGGAACAGATACGCAGTATTTT.